Below, 9 T cell receptor beta chains from the same sample are listed, as sequenced in a study of human T cells and chemical hapten exposure. TCRdb reprocessed the RACE reads via MiXCR and lists one record per CDR3 protein. The sample shows about 80,000 distinct CDR3 sequences, 7% to 8% of them seen only once. Time point indicated: patch test 1, 2 weeks after DPC sensitization. Treatment meaning: therapeutic diphenylcyclopropenone sensitization with weekly scalp DPC. This sample comprised whole blood, obtained in connection with sensitization to the hapten diphenylcyclopropenone (DPC). The receptors were sampled from a woman in her twenties or thirties with alopecia areata. Some clones in this sample may be carry-over from other donors' samples.

This clonotype was detected only a few times. A read error may be the cause here, since a much bigger clone is one base away. The chain carries TRBV11-1 and TRBJ2-1; 13 nucleotides align to TRBD2. With V trimmed by 3 bases and J by 5 bases, 1 base remained unmatched. CDR3 length: 15 amino acids. Germline CDR1 reads SGHAT; CDR2 reads FQDESV (reference sequence). CDR3 region: CASSLGTSGDNEQFF. DNA of the CDR3: TGTGCCAGCAGCTTGGGGACTAGCGGGGACAATGAGCAGTTCTTC.

This clonotype was counted once. The rearrangement joins TRBV7-9 to TRBJ1-6; D ambiguous. The CDR3 runs 14 residues. Trimming left V 10 bases short and J 3 bases short, with 13 bases between. Germline V gene data show CDR1 as SEHNR and CDR2 as FQNEAQ (reference sequence). CDR3 coding DNA: TGTGCCAACAGTTCGGGCAGCTATAATTCACCCCTCCACTTT. Protein: CANSSGSYNSPLHF.

This clonotype was recorded many times. V is TRBV6-1 and J is TRBJ2-3; tentative D call: TRBD1 (6 bases). The CDR3 sequence is 14 residues long. Deletions cut 5 bases from V and 5 bases from J, with 14 bases between. Germline V gene lookup returns CDR1 MNHNS and CDR2 SASEGT. The CDR3 DNA reads as TGTGCCAGCAGTCGCGAGGGCAGGGGAGATACGCAGTATTTT. It specifies CASSREGRGDTQYF.

This clonotype was observed many times. The chain joins TRBV18 to TRBJ1-5; tentative D call: TRBD1 (5 bases). Trimming pared 6 bases from V and 1 base from J, leaving 10 bases between. This CDR3 has 14 amino acids. Germline lookup yields CDR1 KGHSH and CDR2 LQKENI. This CDR3 is CASSHRDSNQPQHF. The CDR3 nucleotides are TGTGCCAGCTCCCACCGGGACAGCAATCAGCCCCAGCATTTT.

This chain connects TRBV6-5 to TRBJ1-1; 7 nucleotides line up with TRBD1. The CDR3 totals 15 residues. Trimming took 2 bases from V and 4 from J; bases not matched to a gene: 7. Germline V lookup: CDR1 MNHEY, CDR2 SVGAGI. The CDR3 DNA reads as TGTGCCAGCAGTTACGGTTATACAGGGGCCACTGAAGCTTTCTTT. The encoded protein is CASSYGYTGATEAFF.

This clonotype was seen a few times. The chain links TRBV12-3 or TRBV12-4 to TRBJ1-6, with a weak D call TRBD1 (5 bases). Trimming took 10 bases from V and 7 from J, leaving 17 bases between them. The CDR3 loop spans 14 amino acids. CDR3 sequence: CATRKGTENSPLHF. The CDR3 DNA reads as TGTGCCACCCGTAAAGGGACGGAGAATTCACCCCTCCACTTT.

This clonotype was counted ten times or more. This chain joins TRBV20-1 and TRBJ2-7; 8 bases match TRBD2. The CDR3 sequence is 15 residues long. CDR1 and CDR2 (germline): DFQATT, SNEGSKA (reference sequence). Trimming at V came to 6 bases and at J to 1 base, leaving 11 bases not matched to a gene. CDR3 bases: TGCAGTGCCAGGCCGGGACTAGATAAGTCCTACGAGCAGTACTTC. It is translated as CSARPGLDKSYEQYF.

This clonotype appeared many times. The chain combines TRBV20-1 with TRBJ2-5; 9 nucleotides align to TRBD2. The CDR3 consists of 15 residues. From germline, CDR1 is DFQATT and CDR2 SNEGSKA (reference sequence). Trimming removed 3 bases from V and 2 bases from J; junction bases left unmatched: 7. CDR3 in amino acids: CSASGLAKPQETQYF. In DNA, the CDR3 is TGCAGTGCTAGCGGACTAGCGAAACCTCAAGAGACCCAGTACTTC.

This clonotype was detected many times. This chain connects TRBV10-3 to TRBJ2-2, with D perhaps TRBD2 (7 bases). The CDR3 spans 16 residues. V dropped 6 bases and J dropped 3 bases, with 17 bases sitting between them. CDR1 and CDR2 from the germline V gene are ENHRY and SYGVKD. CDR3 in DNA: TGTGCCATCAGGGGAGGGACCAACAGGGACACCGGGGAGCTGTTTTTT. Amino acids: CAIRGGTNRDTGELFF.